Shown below are 25 T cell receptor beta chains from a single sample sequenced in a study of PD-L1 blockade in urothelial cancer. This table comes from immunoSEQ multiplex PCR, and its TCRdb copy is limited to in-frame clones, with some not included. The sample lists more than 15,000 clones, 87% occurring once. Material: PBMCs, obtained around atezolizumab (anti-PD-L1) treatment. The receptor source for this set is a man aged 50-60 years with urothelial cancer.

The chain employs TRBV5-1 and TRBJ2-4; 8 bases map to TRBD2. Germline loops: CDR1 SGHRS, CDR2 YFSETQ. J lost 9 bases, V lost 4 bases, and 9 bases had no gene match. The CDR3 contains 14 residues. The CDR3 DNA follows: TGCGCCAGCAGCCCCGGGGGGGCAAGTGGCATTCAGTACTTC. Its translation: CASSPGGASGIQYF.

CDR3 residues: CAWSAGTGAAYGYTF. CDR3 DNA: TGTGCCTGGAGCGCTGGGACAGGGGCCGCCTATGGCTACACCTTC. The V gene is TRBV30, the J gene TRBJ1-2, with 10 bases aligning to TRBD1. Germline V gene lookup returns CDR1 GTSNPN and CDR2 SVGIG (reference sequence). V was clipped by 3 bases and J by 4 bases; unmatched bases: 8. CDR3 length equals 15 residues.

This clone was seen once. The CDR3 loop reads CASSPSFTGTGNTGELFF. The CDR3 nucleotides read TGTGCCAGCAGCCCTTCCTTTACCGGGACAGGGAACACCGGGGAGCTGTTTTTT. The V call is TRBV7-6, the J call TRBJ2-2, with 8 nucleotides matching TRBD1. J was trimmed by 1 base and V by 5 bases; bases with no gene match: 12. The CDR3 totals 18 residues. CDR1 is SGHVS, CDR2 FNYEAQ, per germline. Combining the CDR3 with reference TRBV7-6 and TRBJ2-2 gives the whole variable domain GAGVSQSPRYKVTKRGQDVALRCDPISGHVSLYWYRQALGQGPEFLTYFNYEAQQDKSGLPNDRFSAERPEGSISTLTIQRTEQRDSAMYRCASSPSFTGTGNTGELFFGEGSRLTVL.

In its sample, this clone was seen once. This chain joins TRBV5-1 and TRBJ2-3; 7 positions match TRBD2. The CDR3 spans 17 residues. Looked up from germline, CDR1 is SGHRS and CDR2 is YFSETQ. Trimming cost V 4 bases and J 1 base; bases outside gene matches: 12. The CDR3 here is CASSPVVWAGGTDTQYF. The DNA for the CDR3 is TGCGCCAGCAGCCCGGTAGTGTGGGCGGGGGGCACAGATACGCAGTATTTT.

This rearrangement joins TRBV5-1 to TRBJ1-3; D remains unclear. Germline V gene sequence: CDR1 SGHRS, CDR2 YFSETQ. This CDR3 comprises 13 residues. The germline V and J ends were trimmed by 4 bases and 4 bases, with 9 bases remaining between them. The CDR3 spells CASSESQGNTIYF. CDR3 bases: TGCGCCAGCAGCGAGTCACAGGGAAACACCATATATTTT. Full variable domain (missing parts from reference TRBV5-1 and TRBJ1-3): KAGVTQTPRYLIKTRGQQVTLSCSPISGHRSVSWYQQTPGQGLQFLFEYFSETQRNKGNFPGRFSGRQFSNSRSEMNVSTLELGDSALYLCASSESQGNTIYFGEGSWLTVV.

The chain combines TRBV10-3 with TRBJ2-1, with 10 nucleotides matching TRBD2. The CDR3 consists of 14 residues. The V segment lost 4 bases and the J segment 8 bases; nucleotides outside the gene matches: 5. Germline CDR1 is ENHRY and CDR2 is SYGVKD. The CDR3 nucleotides are TGTGCCATCAGTGGAGCGGGAGGGCCAGATGAGCAGTTCTTC. Translated: CAISGAGGPDEQFF.

This clone was seen once. The chain employs TRBV28 and TRBJ2-7; 9 nucleotides align to TRBD2. Germline V gene data show CDR1 as MDHEN and CDR2 as SYDVKM. V shed 5 bases, J shed 1 base, and the junction held 3 bases outside the gene matches. CDR3 length: 14 residues. The CDR3 is CASSPGLASYEQYF. For the CDR3, the DNA is TGTGCCAGCAGTCCGGGACTAGCATCCTACGAGCAGTACTTC.

The chain joins TRBV7-8 to TRBJ2-5; D may be TRBD2 (6 bases). Trimming took 6 bases from V and 1 from J, leaving 15 bases between them. Germline values: CDR1 SGHVS, CDR2 FQNEAQ. The CDR3 covers 15 residues. The DNA of the CDR3 is TGTGCCAGCAGGGGGATAGCGGCCCTCCAAGAGACCCAGTACTTC. Translated, it gives CASRGIAALQETQYF.

This clone was seen once. The chain has TRBV5-1 and TRBJ2-1; possible D gene TRBD2, 7 bases. The V gene lost 3 bases and the J gene lost 3 bases, with 19 bases spanning the gap. Per germline, CDR1 SGHRS and CDR2 YFSETQ. The CDR3 length is 17 residues. The CDR3 bases are TGCGCCAGCAGCTGGGCGGGGGCAAAAGGTGGCTACAATGAGCAGTTCTTC. It specifies CASSWAGAKGGYNEQFF.

This sequence joins TRBV7-2 and TRBJ2-5; no definite D call. The CDR3 has 13 residues. Per germline, CDR1 SGHTA and CDR2 FQGNSA. The germline V and J ends were trimmed by 5 bases and 5 bases, with 12 bases remaining between them. CDR3 sequence reads: CASSLSSGETQYF. CDR3 bases: TGTGCCAGCAGCCTATCTAGTGGGGAGACCCAGTACTTC.

The chain uses TRBV5-4 and TRBJ2-5; no clear D gene. This CDR3 region has 13 residues. Trimming stripped 0 bases from V and 6 bases from J, with 9 bases between. CDR1 and CDR2 from the germline V gene are SGHNT and YYREEE (reference sequence). CDR3 sequence reads: CASSLATQKTQYF. CDR3 sequence (DNA): TGTGCCAGCAGCTTGGCTACTCAAAAGACCCAGTACTTC.

The gene calls are TRBV7-9 and TRBJ2-7; D possibly corresponds to TRBD2 (7 bases). The CDR3 runs to 15 residues. The germline V and J ends were trimmed by 0 bases and 6 bases, with 15 bases remaining between them. The germline CDR1 and CDR2 sequences are SEHNR and FQNEAQ (reference sequence). The CDR3 protein is CASSLAGRGQIEQYF. The CDR3 DNA is TGTGCCAGCAGCTTAGCGGGGAGGGGACAAATCGAGCAGTACTTC.

The CDR3 loop reads CASSLEEGEQFF. The CDR3 nucleotides read TGTGCCAGCAGCTTGGAGGAAGGTGAGCAGTTCTTC. The chain recombines TRBV11-3 with TRBJ2-1; D may be TRBD2 (5 bases). V lost 3 bases to trimming and J lost 9 bases, with 9 bases between them. Germline CDR1 SGHNT, CDR2 YENEEA. The CDR3 length is 12 residues.

The chain links TRBV11-2 to TRBJ2-1; TRBD2 might be the D (5 bases). Germline V lookup: CDR1 SGHAT, CDR2 FQNNGV. V was clipped by 2 bases and J by 12 bases, with 14 bases between them. The CDR3 contains 13 residues. The CDR3 reads CASSLIPDRGQFF. The CDR3 DNA sequence: TGTGCCAGCAGCTTAATACCCGATCGGGGGCAGTTCTTC. The complete variable domain, with remaining parts taken from reference TRBV11-2 and TRBJ2-1, reads EAGVAQSPRYKIIEKRQSVAFWCNPISGHATLYWYQQILGQGPKLLIQFQNNGVVDDSQLPKDRFSAERLKGVDSTLKIQPAKLEDSAVYLCASSLIPDRGQFFGPGTRLTVL.

V is TRBV27 and J is TRBJ1-1; D perhaps matches TRBD1 (6 bases). V lost 9 bases and J 8 bases, leaving 13 bases between the germline ends. Germline CDR1 MNHEY, CDR2 SMNVEV (reference sequence). The CDR3 has 11 amino acids. Written as DNA, the CDR3 is TGTGCCAGTGGGATAGACAGGGAAGCTTTCTTT. Protein product: CASGIDREAFF.

The chain links TRBV20-1 to TRBJ1-4; D ambiguous. Between the trimmed V and J ends, which lost 6 bases and 8 bases, there was a span of 7 bases. Germline V gives CDR1 DFQATT, CDR2 SNEGSKA (reference sequence). This CDR3 is 10 amino acids long. The CDR3, as DNA: TGCAGTGCCTGGAGGGAAAAACTGTTTTTT. Amino acid sequence: CSAWREKLFF.

The chain joins TRBV4-1 to TRBJ1-1; tentative D call: TRBD1 (5 bases). Trimming removed 0 bases from V and 1 base from J, with 6 bases in between. The CDR3 consists of 14 residues. CDR1 MGHRA and CDR2 YSYEKL come from the germline V gene. The CDR3 coding sequence is TGCGCCAGCAGCCAAGAGGGGCGGAACACTGAAGCTTTCTTT. It specifies CASSQEGRNTEAFF.

V and J are TRBV5-1 and TRBJ2-7; 10 nucleotides align to TRBD1. In germline, CDR1 is SGHRS, CDR2 YFSETQ. V was clipped by 4 bases and J by 0 bases; unmatched bases: 4. The CDR3 length is 15 residues. CDR3 protein: CASSPGTGVSYEQYF. The DNA for the CDR3 is TGCGCCAGCAGCCCAGGGACAGGGGTCTCCTACGAGCAGTACTTC.

The chain joins TRBV6-5 to TRBJ2-5; D ambiguous. Germline CDR1 reads MNHEY; CDR2 reads SVGAGI. Trimming stripped 2 bases from V and 5 bases from J, with 15 bases between. The CDR3 sequence is 15 residues long. Written as DNA, the CDR3 is TGTGCCAGCAGTTACACGAAACTCCCGCGGGAGACCCAGTACTTC. It encodes CASSYTKLPRETQYF.

The chain joins TRBV5-6 to TRBJ2-2, with TRBD1 identical over 9 bases. This CDR3 contains 16 residues. The V and J ends lost 0 bases and 6 bases, in that order; junction bases with no gene match: 6. CDR1 is SGHDT and CDR2 is YYEEEE in the germline V gene. The DNA for the CDR3 is TGTGCCAGCAGCTTGGCGTCTACAGGGGGCGCCGGGGAGCTGTTTTTT. Protein: CASSLASTGGAGELFF. Full variable domain (rest looked up from reference TRBV5-6 and TRBJ2-2): DAGVTQSPTHLIKTRGQQVTLRCSPKSGHDTVSWYQQALGQGPQFIFQYYEEEERQRGNFPDRFSGHQFPNYSSELNVNALLLGDSALYLCASSLASTGGAGELFFGEGSRLTVL.

The rearrangement joins TRBV19 to TRBJ1-1; 7 nucleotides match TRBD1. The CDR3 has 15 residues. J gave up 1 base and V 2 bases, and 4 bases lay outside the gene matches. CDR1 and CDR2 from the germline V gene are LNHDA and SQIVND (reference sequence). CDR3 loop: CASSIWGQPNTEAFF. CDR3 in DNA: TGTGCCAGTAGTATATGGGGACAGCCGAACACTGAAGCTTTCTTT.

The J gene is TRBJ1-5, the V gene TRBV19; TRBD1 agrees at 8 bases. V lost 3 bases and J lost 3; bases outside the gene matches: 7. The CDR3 sequence is 16 residues long. Looked up from germline, CDR1 is LNHDA and CDR2 is SQIVND (reference sequence). The CDR3 DNA reads as TGTGCCAGTAGTATCAAGACAGGGGCGAACAATCAGCCCCAGCATTTT. Protein: CASSIKTGANNQPQHF. The complete variable domain, with remaining parts taken from reference TRBV19 and TRBJ1-5, reads DGGITQSPKYLFRKEGQNVTLSCEQNLNHDAMYWYRQDPGQGLRLIYYSQIVNDFQKGDIAEGYSVSREKKESFPLTVTSAQKNPTAFYLCASSIKTGANNQPQHFGDGTRLSIL.

The V gene is TRBV6-1, the J gene TRBJ1-2; D is uncertain. The CDR3 runs 12 residues. The ends were cut back, 7 bases at V and 3 bases at J, with 9 bases in the middle. CDR1 is MNHNS, CDR2 SASEGT, per germline. DNA for the CDR3: TGTGCCAGCACGGCAGACTACTATGGCTACACCTTC. Amino acid sequence: CASTADYYGYTF.

The rearrangement links TRBV15 to TRBJ2-3; the D gene is possibly TRBD2 (7 bases). With 0 bases removed from V and 2 bases from J, the gap between germline ends came to 9 bases. The CDR3 is made up of 15 amino acids. Germline CDR1 is LNHNV and CDR2 is YYDKDF (reference sequence). CDR3: CATSREGGATDTQYF. The DNA of the CDR3 is TGTGCCACCAGCAGAGAAGGGGGGGCCACAGATACGCAGTATTTT.

V and J are TRBV5-1 and TRBJ1-4, with 11 bases matching TRBD1. There are 16 residues in the CDR3. Germline trimming cut 4 bases from V and 7 bases from J; bases unmatched to any gene: 9. Germline values: CDR1 SGHRS, CDR2 YFSETQ. The CDR3 loop reads CASSASGQGAGEKLFF. The CDR3 DNA reads as TGCGCCAGCAGCGCCTCTGGACAGGGGGCGGGTGAAAAACTGTTTTTT.